A single sample is the source of the 31 T cell receptor beta chains below, sequenced in a study of radiation and T cells in renal cell carcinoma. Sample time point: blood 2 weeks post-SBRT. Treatment reported: 15 Gy SBRT to primary tumor, nephrectomy 4 weeks later. Clones were read by immunoSEQ multiplex PCR, and TCRdb kept only the in-frame ones, dropping some. The sample holds about 150,000 clones, 87% seen once. Sequences were derived from blood, sampled from a patient whose treatment included radiotherapy and nephrectomy. These receptors all stem from a woman aged 45-59 years with renal cell carcinoma.

The gene calls are TRBV6-1 and TRBJ1-3, with D perhaps TRBD1 (5 bases). This CDR3 is built from 13 residues. Germline V gene data show CDR1 as MNHNS and CDR2 as SASEGT. The V and J ends lost 8 bases and 11 bases respectively, with 19 bases between them. The CDR3 DNA follows: TGTGCCAGCCTCTCGGGGGGAAATCGCGCCATATATTTT. This encodes CASLSGGNRAIYF.

This clone was detected once. The CDR3, as DNA: TGTGCCAGCAGTAACTGGAGGGGACAGGGGATCGAGACCCAGTACTTC. It encodes CASSNWRGQGIETQYF. V gene TRBV25-1 combines with J gene TRBJ2-5, with 10 bases lining up with TRBD1. This CDR3 contains 16 residues. Unmatched junction bases numbered 11, after V lost 5 bases and J lost 5 bases. CDR1 is MGHDK and CDR2 is SYGVNS in the germline V gene.

The V gene is TRBV19, the J gene TRBJ2-3; 8 positions agree with TRBD2. Trimming removed 4 bases from V and 5 bases from J; junction bases left unmatched: 14. Germline CDR1 LNHDA, CDR2 SQIVND (reference sequence). This CDR3 has 17 amino acids. In DNA, the CDR3 is TGTGCCAGTAGTACCACTCTCGGGCGGGGGGCCAAAGATACGCAGTATTTT. Its protein is CASSTTLGRGAKDTQYF.

J is TRBJ1-6 and V is TRBV7-9; D uncertain. Germline CDR1 reads SEHNR; CDR2 reads FQNEAQ (reference sequence). This CDR3 region has 13 residues. V was cut by 6 bases and J by 9 bases, with 12 bases left in between. The CDR3 sequence is CASRGINPSPLHF. In DNA form, the CDR3 reads TGTGCCAGCAGAGGGATTAACCCTTCACCCCTCCACTTT.

The V gene is TRBV15, the J gene TRBJ2-7; D might be TRBD2 (6 bases). CDR3 length: 15 residues. The germline gives CDR1 LNHNV, CDR2 YYDKDF (reference sequence). V lost 0 bases and J lost 1, with 10 bases in between. The CDR3 loop reads CATSRDIGRSYEQYF. DNA for the CDR3: TGTGCCACCAGCAGAGATATCGGGAGATCCTACGAGCAGTACTTC. Looking up the rest from reference TRBV15 and TRBJ2-7 gives the full variable domain: DAMVIQNPRYQVTQFGKPVTLSCSQTLNHNVMYWYQQKSSQAPKLLFHYYDKDFNNEADTPDNFQSRRPNTSFCFLDIRSPGLGDTAMYLCATSRDIGRSYEQYFGPGTRLTVT.

The chain uses TRBV6-6 and TRBJ2-3; 7 bases are shared with TRBD2. Germline-derived CDR1 and CDR2 are MNHNY and SVGAGI (reference sequence). With 6 bases clipped from V and 4 bases from J, the junction kept 10 bases outside the gene matches. This CDR3 spans 15 amino acids. The CDR3 bases are TGTGCCAGCAGCCGCTCGGGGGGTCGGGCAGATACGCAGTATTTT. Protein sequence: CASSRSGGRADTQYF.

This clone was seen only a few times. The chain uses TRBV7-6 and TRBJ1-4, with D unresolved. The CDR3 length is 13 residues. With 9 bases removed from V and 7 bases from J, the gap between germline ends came to 15 bases. Germline CDR1 reads SGHVS; CDR2 reads FNYEAQ. Here the CDR3 reads CASTTGWSEKLFF. The CDR3 DNA is TGTGCCAGTACCACCGGGTGGAGTGAAAAACTGTTTTTT.

This chain links TRBV5-4 with TRBJ2-3; no firm D call. This CDR3 contains 14 residues. Germline CDR1 reads SGHNT; CDR2 reads YYREEE (reference sequence). Trimming took off 0 bases at V and 0 bases at J, with 5 bases between the two ends. Here the CDR3 DNA reads TGTGCCAGCAGCTTGGTCGTTAGCACAGATACGCAGTATTTT. Its protein is CASSLVVSTDTQYF.

V usage is TRBV15 and J usage is TRBJ1-5; D remains ambiguous. Germline V gene lookup returns CDR1 LNHNV and CDR2 YYDKDF (reference sequence). V was shortened by 0 bases and J by 4 bases, with 4 bases between the two germline ends. The CDR3 loop spans 13 amino acids. The CDR3 protein is CATSREQNQPQHF. For the CDR3, the DNA is TGTGCCACCAGCAGAGAGCAGAATCAGCCCCAGCATTTT.

The chain is built from TRBV7-6 and TRBJ2-6; D may be TRBD1 or TRBD2 (5 bases each). Trimming removed 11 bases from V and 3 bases from J, with 11 bases in between. The germline V gene encodes CDR1 SGHVS and CDR2 FNYEAQ. The CDR3 totals 13 residues. The CDR3 here is CAGGRYGANVLTF. The CDR3 DNA follows: TGTGCCGGGGGTCGGTATGGGGCCAACGTCCTGACTTTC.

The rearrangement links TRBV19 to TRBJ1-3; TRBD1 is a possible D gene (5 bases). CDR1 is LNHDA and CDR2 is SQIVND in the germline V gene (reference sequence). The CDR3 contains 15 residues. V lost 5 bases to trimming and J lost 0 bases, with 11 bases between them. The CDR3 sequence: CASSPGISSGNTIYF. In DNA, the CDR3 is TGTGCCAGTAGTCCAGGGATAAGCTCTGGAAACACCATATATTTT.

The chain uses TRBV15 and TRBJ1-1, with 7 bases lining up with TRBD1. Germline values: CDR1 LNHNV, CDR2 YYDKDF (reference sequence). V lost 7 bases, J lost 5 bases, and 10 bases stayed unmatched. This CDR3 contains 14 residues. The DNA of the CDR3 is TGTGCCACCAAAGGCCCAGCAGGGGGGACTGAAGCTTTCTTT. Translated: CATKGPAGGTEAFF.

V and J are TRBV19 and TRBJ2-1; D may correspond to TRBD1 or TRBD2 (6 bases each). This CDR3 region has 14 residues. Germline CDR1 reads LNHDA; CDR2 reads SQIVND (reference sequence). Trimming stripped 8 bases from V and 15 bases from J, with 26 bases between. In DNA form, the CDR3 reads TGTGCCAGTCAGCCAGGCTCGGGGGCGATACGACTGTTCTTC. It encodes CASQPGSGAIRLFF.

The chain carries TRBV10-2 and TRBJ1-3; 9 bases are shared with TRBD1. The length of the CDR3 is 15 residues. V trimming: 7 bases; J trimming: 2 bases; junction bases outside the gene matches: 6. CDR1 and CDR2 from the germline V gene are WSHSY and SAAADI. CDR3 nucleotide sequence: TGCGCCAGCAAACGGACAGGGGAAGCTGGAAACACCATATATTTT. This gives the protein CASKRTGEAGNTIYF.

This rearrangement joins TRBV4-3 to TRBJ1-5, with D hard to call. V lost 1 base, J lost 5 bases, and 6 bases lay in between. The CDR3 is 13 amino acids. Germline V gene sequence: CDR1 LGHNA, CDR2 YSLEER. CDR3 amino acids: CASSQGRYQPQHF. The DNA for the CDR3 is TGCGCCAGCAGCCAAGGCCGTTATCAGCCCCAGCATTTT.

The rearrangement uses TRBV19 and TRBJ1-5, with a possible D match to TRBD1 (6 bases). Germline V gives CDR1 LNHDA, CDR2 SQIVND (reference sequence). There are 12 residues in the CDR3. The V end was cut by 5 bases, the J end by 6 bases, with 8 bases between. The CDR3 coding sequence is TGTGCCAGTAGTTTGGGGGCTCAGCCCCAGCATTTT. Protein: CASSLGAQPQHF.

J is TRBJ1-3 and V is TRBV19; D not resolved. Germline V lookup: CDR1 LNHDA, CDR2 SQIVND (reference sequence). Trimming stripped 8 bases from V and 2 bases from J, with 16 bases between. The CDR3 covers 15 residues. For the CDR3, the DNA is TGTGCCAGTGTCGGGCGAGGAACGGCTGGAAACACCATATATTTT. Its protein product is CASVGRGTAGNTIYF.

V is TRBV19 and J is TRBJ2-3, with 7 bases identical to TRBD2. The CDR3 is 16 amino acids. Trimming cost V 5 bases and J 3 bases; bases outside gene matches: 11. Germline V gene data show CDR1 as LNHDA and CDR2 as SQIVND (reference sequence). The CDR3 region has the DNA TGTGCCAGTAGTCGCTCGAGGCTCGGGGGGACAGATACGCAGTATTTT. Its protein is CASSRSRLGGTDTQYF.

The chain carries TRBV5-1 and TRBJ2-7, with no clear D. This CDR3 region has 14 residues. Between the trimmed V and J ends, which lost 0 bases and 2 bases, there was a span of 9 bases. The V gene's germline CDR1 is SGHRS and CDR2 YFSETQ. CDR3 loop: CASSLELDPYEQYF. The CDR3 region has the DNA TGCGCCAGCAGCTTGGAGTTGGACCCCTACGAGCAGTACTTC.

The rearrangement joins TRBV6-1 to TRBJ2-1, with D perhaps matching TRBD2 (7 bases). CDR3 length equals 14 residues. Germline CDR1 is MNHNS and CDR2 is SASEGT. Trimming pared 7 bases from V and 5 bases from J, leaving 15 bases between. In DNA, the CDR3 is TGTGCCAGCAAGGAGGGGGGGCCTAACAATGAGCAGTTCTTC. Translating gives CASKEGGPNNEQFF.

The rearrangement joins TRBV9 to TRBJ2-2, with TRBD2 as a possible D gene (6 bases). In germline, CDR1 is SGDLS, CDR2 YYNGEE. CDR3 length equals 16 residues. V was trimmed by 4 bases and J by 5 bases, leaving 18 bases between them. The CDR3 nucleotides read TGTGCCAGCAGCTCACCGGGACTCCCAATGACCGGGGAGCTGTTTTTT. The encoded protein is CASSSPGLPMTGELFF. The whole variable domain, remainder taken from reference TRBV9 and TRBJ2-2, is DSGVTQTPKHLITATGQRVTLRCSPRSGDLSVYWYQQSLDQGLQFLIQYYNGEERAKGNILERFSAQQFPDLHSELNLSSLELGDSALYFCASSSPGLPMTGELFFGEGSRLTVL.

This clone was picked up a small number of times. The chain combines TRBV5-1 with TRBJ1-2; 7 nucleotides agree with TRBD1. From germline, CDR1 is SGHRS and CDR2 YFSETQ. The V and J ends lost 0 bases and 6 bases, in that order; junction bases with no gene match: 8. The CDR3 contains 15 residues. The CDR3 sequence is CASSLESQGVNGYTF. DNA for the CDR3: TGCGCCAGCAGCTTGGAAAGTCAGGGGGTGAATGGCTACACCTTC.

This clone has only one observation. V is TRBV2 and J is TRBJ2-1; D perhaps matches TRBD2 (5 bases). The CDR3 covers 12 residues. The germline CDR1 and CDR2 sequences are SNHLY and FYNNEI. V was clipped by 4 bases and J by 6 bases, with 7 bases between them. The DNA of the CDR3 is TGTGCCAGCAGTGCGGGATTCAATGAGCAGTTCTTC. Amino acids: CASSAGFNEQFF. The variable domain in full, completed from reference TRBV2 and TRBJ2-1, reads EPEVTQTPSHQVTQMGQEVILRCVPISNHLYFYWYRQILGQKVEFLVSFYNNEISEKSEIFDDQFSVERPDGSNFTLKIRSTKLEDSAMYFCASSAGFNEQFFGPGTRLTVL.

This chain joins TRBV7-2 and TRBJ2-1, with D possibly matching TRBD1 (5 bases). Germline V gene lookup returns CDR1 SGHTA and CDR2 FQGNSA. The ends were cut back, 4 bases at V and 9 bases at J, with 10 bases in the middle. CDR3 size: 12 residues. This CDR3 is CASSSGMGEQFF. CDR3 DNA sequence: TGTGCCAGCAGCTCAGGGATGGGTGAGCAGTTCTTC.

The chain links TRBV2 to TRBJ2-7; D could derive from TRBD1 or TRBD2 (5 bases each). The V gene's germline CDR1 is SNHLY and CDR2 FYNNEI. With 6 bases removed from V and 0 bases from J, the gap between germline ends came to 12 bases. CDR3 size: 14 residues. The CDR3 spells CASSGTVSSYEQYF. Here the CDR3 DNA reads TGTGCCAGCAGCGGGACGGTGAGCTCCTACGAGCAGTACTTC. Looking up the rest from reference TRBV2 and TRBJ2-7 gives the full variable domain: EPEVTQTPSHQVTQMGQEVILRCVPISNHLYFYWYRQILGQKVEFLVSFYNNEISEKSEIFDDQFSVERPDGSNFTLKIRSTKLEDSAMYFCASSGTVSSYEQYFGPGTRLTVT.

V is TRBV29-1 and J is TRBJ2-3; TRBD1 agrees at 7 bases. V was clipped by 7 bases and J by 5 bases; unmatched bases: 12. CDR1 is SQVTM, CDR2 ANQGSEA, per germline. The CDR3 contains 14 residues. This chain's CDR3 is CSATATGLGDTQYF. The CDR3 nucleotides are TGCAGCGCCACAGCGACAGGGCTCGGAGATACGCAGTATTTT.

The rearrangement joins TRBV30 to TRBJ2-3; no clear D. Germline V CDR1 and CDR2: GTSNPN, SVGIG (reference sequence). Trimming cost V 0 bases and J 1 base, with 5 bases left between them. The CDR3 length is 13 residues. This chain's CDR3 is CAWSVSGTDTQYF. CDR3 in DNA: TGTGCCTGGAGTGTATCGGGCACAGATACGCAGTATTTT.

The chain recombines TRBV5-1 with TRBJ1-2; 8 bases map to TRBD1. Per germline, CDR1 SGHRS and CDR2 YFSETQ. The CDR3 spans 14 residues. V lost 3 bases and J lost 7; bases outside the gene matches: 8. As DNA, the CDR3 is TGCGCCAGCAGCTCTGAAGGACAGGGTAGTGGCTACACCTTC. It translates to CASSSEGQGSGYTF.

This sequence joins TRBV6-1 and TRBJ1-2; 7 bases are a match to TRBD1. CDR3 size: 13 residues. Germline V gene lookup returns CDR1 MNHNS and CDR2 SASEGT. The junction had 5 bases not matched to a gene; V was cut back by 6 bases and J by 4 bases. The CDR3, as DNA: TGTGCCAGCAGGGGAACAGGGGTCTATGGCTACACCTTC. This translates into CASRGTGVYGYTF.

This sequence joins TRBV4-1 and TRBJ2-5; no definite D call. The CDR3 totals 13 residues. In germline, CDR1 is MGHRA, CDR2 YSYEKL. V lost 4 bases, J lost 0 bases, and 6 bases lay in between. This CDR3 is CASSPNDQETQYF. The CDR3 region has the DNA TGCGCCAGCAGCCCCAATGACCAAGAGACCCAGTACTTC.

The chain has TRBV6-1 and TRBJ1-5; the D gene is possibly TRBD1 (5 bases). The CDR3 consists of 15 residues. The V end was cut by 6 bases, the J end by 1 base, with 13 bases between. The germline V gene encodes CDR1 MNHNS and CDR2 SASEGT. CDR3 DNA sequence: TGTGCCAGCAGCGCTCAGGGTATCAGCAATCAGCCCCAGCATTTT. Translation gives CASSAQGISNQPQHF.